These 19 T cell receptor beta chains came from one sample sequenced in a study of breast tumors, draining lymph nodes, adjacent tissues. Using its own MiXCR run on the multiplex PCR reads, TCRdb lists one record per CDR3 protein. The data show 30,000 to 40,000 distinct CDR3 sequences, roughly 36% seen once. Sequencing was done on a sample of breast tumor tissue. These TCRs come from a female donor with breast cancer. Some clones in this sample may be carry-over from other donors' samples.

This clonotype was picked up many times. The chain carries TRBV5-5 and TRBJ2-7; D could derive from TRBD1 or TRBD2 (6 bases each). Germline V lookup: CDR1 SGHKS, CDR2 YYEKEE (reference sequence). Trimming left V 2 bases short and J 4 bases short, with 10 bases between. CDR3 length equals 13 residues. CDR3 DNA sequence: TGTGCCAGCAGCTTCCGGGGGCGGTACGAGCAGTACTTC. This encodes CASSFRGRYEQYF.

This rearrangement joins TRBV6-2 or TRBV6-3 to TRBJ2-4; 11 bases fit TRBD2. V gave up 4 bases and J gave up 1 base; unmatched junction bases: 15. Germline loops: CDR1 MNHEY, CDR2 SVGEGT. The length of the CDR3 is 20 residues. CDR3 nucleotides: TGTGCCAGCAGTTCCGAGGGACTAGCGGAAATACAGGGGGCCAAAAACATTCAGTACTTC. Residues: CASSSEGLAEIQGAKNIQYF.

Many counts were recorded for this clonotype. The CDR3 DNA is TGCGCCAGCAGCTTGGCCAGGGGACTAGCGGGGCAAAGCTCCTACAATGAGCAGTTCTTC. It is translated as CASSLARGLAGQSSYNEQFF. V is TRBV5-1 and J is TRBJ2-1, with TRBD2 matching over 13 bases. CDR1 is SGHRS and CDR2 is YFSETQ in the germline V gene. The CDR3 is made up of 20 amino acids. With 0 bases clipped from V and 0 bases from J, the junction kept 9 bases outside the gene matches.

This clonotype was seen only a few times. The chain couples TRBV4-2 to TRBJ2-4; 9 nucleotides agree with TRBD2. Trimming at V came to 1 base and at J to 16 bases, leaving 5 bases not matched to a gene. The CDR3 consists of 12 residues. The germline gives CDR1 LGHNA, CDR2 YNFKEQ. The CDR3 sequence is CASSQVGTSIYF. The CDR3 DNA reads as TGTGCCAGCAGCCAAGTGGGGACTAGCATTTACTTC.

Comment on this clonotype: A read error may explain this, as a much larger clone is one base away. The J gene is TRBJ2-3, the V gene TRBV14, with D uncertain. The CDR3 runs 14 residues. The germline CDR1 and CDR2 sequences are SGHDN and FVKESK. V was clipped by 6 bases and J by 4 bases, with 14 bases between them. The CDR3 region has the DNA TGTGCCAGCAGTCTATACACCTACCCAGATACGCAGTATTTT. The encoded protein is CASSLYTYPDTQYF.

The CDR3 spells CASRLAGDSYEQYF. The CDR3 region has the DNA TGTGCCAGCAGACTAGCGGGAGACTCCTACGAGCAGTACTTC. V gene TRBV7-2 combines with J gene TRBJ2-7; 11 nucleotides match TRBD2. The CDR3 is made up of 14 amino acids. Germline CDR1 is SGHTA and CDR2 is FQGNSA. J lost 0 bases, V lost 6 bases, and 1 base had no gene match.

In its sample, this clonotype was seen many times. The CDR3 protein is CASTLTSTGELFF. CDR3 DNA sequence: TGTGCCAGCACTTTGACGAGCACCGGGGAGCTGTTTTTT. The chain employs TRBV7-9 and TRBJ2-2; no reliable D call. Trimming stripped 7 bases from V and 4 bases from J, with 10 bases between. CDR3 length: 13 residues. Per the germline V gene, CDR1 is SEHNR and CDR2 is FQNEAQ (reference sequence).

This clonotype was detected ten times or more. The rearrangement links TRBV2 to TRBJ2-7, with TRBD1 matching 7 bases. Germline V gene sequence: CDR1 SNHLY, CDR2 FYNNEI. This CDR3 spans 13 amino acids. J lost 3 bases, V lost 10 bases, and 9 bases had no gene match. The CDR3, as DNA: TGTGCCACGAGCTTGGGACAGCACTACGAGCAGTACTTC. Its protein product is CATSLGQHYEQYF.

At least ten counts were recorded for this clonotype. The V gene is TRBV7-2, the J gene TRBJ1-6, with D perhaps matching TRBD1 (6 bases). Germline-derived CDR1 and CDR2 are SGHTA and FQGNSA. The CDR3 loop spans 14 amino acids. V gave up 5 bases and J gave up 9 bases, with 14 bases separating them. In DNA, the CDR3 is TGTGCCAGCAGCCACTCTACAGGGACTTCACCCCTCCACTTT. This translates into CASSHSTGTSPLHF.

The rearrangement uses TRBV12-3 or TRBV12-4 and TRBJ2-7, with 8 nucleotides matching TRBD2. This CDR3 comprises 15 residues. V shed 5 bases and J 2 bases; nucleotides not matched to a gene: 8. CDR3 DNA: TGTGCCAGCAGTCCCCCGGGACTAGGACCCTACGAGCAGTACTTC. Translating gives CASSPPGLGPYEQYF.

This clonotype came up many times. J is TRBJ2-7 and V is TRBV20-1; 13 nucleotides agree with TRBD2. J was trimmed by 0 bases and V by 5 bases; bases with no gene match: 19. Germline values: CDR1 DFQATT, CDR2 SNEGSKA (reference sequence). This CDR3 is 20 amino acids long. The CDR3 is CSALLGQGLAGRSGSYEQYF. The CDR3 DNA sequence: TGCAGTGCTTTGTTGGGGCAGGGACTAGCGGGGAGGTCCGGCTCCTACGAGCAGTACTTC.

The chain is built from TRBV19 and TRBJ2-4; D might be TRBD1 or TRBD2, each matching 5 bases. The CDR3 spans 16 residues. V was clipped by 9 bases and J by 0 bases, with 18 bases between them. Germline V gene data show CDR1 as LNHDA and CDR2 as SQIVND (reference sequence). The chain's CDR3 is CASKGGGAEAKNIQYF. In DNA, the CDR3 is TGTGCCAGCAAAGGTGGGGGAGCGGAAGCCAAAAACATTCAGTACTTC.

This chain joins TRBV20-1 and TRBJ2-4; TRBD2 is a possible D gene (6 bases). The CDR3 has 15 amino acids. From germline, CDR1 is DFQATT and CDR2 SNEGSKA (reference sequence). V dropped 4 bases and J dropped 2 bases, with 15 bases sitting between them. CDR3 protein: CSANPASATKNIQYF. CDR3 coding DNA: TGCAGTGCTAACCCGGCTAGCGCCACCAAAAACATTCAGTACTTC.

This clonotype came up many times. The chain combines TRBV4-3 with TRBJ2-7; 8 bases match TRBD1. V dropped 2 bases and J dropped 7; count of bases not matched to a gene: 10. From germline, CDR1 is LGHNA and CDR2 YSLEER. The length of the CDR3 is 15 residues. The CDR3 loop is CASSQKPGQAGEQYF. As DNA, the CDR3 is TGCGCCAGCAGCCAAAAACCGGGACAGGCTGGAGAGCAGTACTTC.

This clonotype was recorded many times. This chain connects TRBV19 to TRBJ2-7; a weak D match, TRBD1 (5 bases). CDR1 and CDR2 from the germline V gene are LNHDA and SQIVND (reference sequence). Deletions cut 5 bases from V and 7 bases from J, with 12 bases between. CDR3 length: 12 amino acids. CDR3 nucleotides: TGTGCCAGTAGTGGGGCGAAGTGGGAGCAGTACTTC. Encoded protein: CASSGAKWEQYF.

In this sample, this clonotype turned up many times. The rearrangement joins TRBV10-2 to TRBJ2-3; the match to TRBD2 covers 9 bases. This CDR3 is 18 amino acids long. The germline CDR1 and CDR2 sequences are WSHSY and SAAADI. Trimming at V came to 4 bases and at J to 5 bases, leaving 16 bases not matched to a gene. The CDR3 DNA follows: TGCGCCAGCAGTGCAACCTCCTTGCTAGCGGGATCTGGAGATACGCAGTATTTT. Translated: CASSATSLLAGSGDTQYF.

The V and J genes are TRBV2 and TRBJ2-1; 14 bases are a match to TRBD2. The V and J ends lost 7 bases and 1 base, in that order; junction bases with no gene match: 12. The germline V gene encodes CDR1 SNHLY and CDR2 FYNNEI. CDR3 length: 19 residues. In nucleotides, the CDR3 is TGTGCCAGCACTCTGGTGGGACTAGCGGGAGTTGGGTCCTACAATGAGCAGTTCTTC. Its translation is CASTLVGLAGVGSYNEQFF. Variable domain in full (rest from reference TRBV2 and TRBJ2-1): EPEVTQTPSHQVTQMGQEVILRCVPISNHLYFYWYRQILGQKVEFLVSFYNNEISEKSEIFDDQFSVERPDGSNFTLKIRSTKLEDSAMYFCASTLVGLAGVGSYNEQFFGPGTRLTVL.

This clonotype has more than one count but fewer than ten. The chain is built from TRBV30 and TRBJ2-1; D is tentatively TRBD1 or TRBD2 (5 bases each). V was pared by 0 bases and J by 3 bases, with 9 bases between. This CDR3 has 14 amino acids. Germline V gene lookup returns CDR1 GTSNPN and CDR2 SVGIG (reference sequence). CDR3 protein: CAWSVGDGYNEQFF. CDR3 nucleotide sequence: TGTGCCTGGAGTGTCGGGGACGGCTACAATGAGCAGTTCTTC.

The rearrangement links TRBV5-4 to TRBJ1-6; the D gene is possibly TRBD1 (5 bases). The ends were cut back, 5 bases at V and 10 bases at J, with 10 bases in the middle. This CDR3 has 12 residues. From germline, CDR1 is SGHNT and CDR2 YYREEE (reference sequence). CDR3 sequence: CASRADSSPLHF. The CDR3 region has the DNA TGTGCCAGCAGAGCAGACAGCTCACCCCTCCACTTT.